Below, 26 T cell receptor beta chains from the same sample are listed, as sequenced in a study of CD8 T cells in Susac syndrome (dated by TCRdb to between 2018 and 2020). The library was built by means of the immunoSEQ multiplex PCR assay. RNA was extracted with the RNeasy kit and roughly 0.45 to 1 ug was reverse transcribed using random hexamers. The raw public data were reprocessed by TCRdb itself: fastp quality trimming at Q25, MiXCR clonotype calling, in-frame beta chains only. Records with the same CDR3 protein are collapsed into one entry carrying the most frequent genes and DNA. This sample has tens of thousands of distinct CDR3 sequences in its table, and 93% of those were observed once. The top ten clones comprise over 0.12% of the sample. Source material: CD4+ T cells from PBMCs. Every receptor here comes from a human donor with Susac syndrome.

The rearrangement joins TRBV2 to TRBJ2-7; no reliable D call. With 2 bases removed from V and 9 bases from J, the gap between germline ends came to 8 bases. This CDR3 has 11 amino acids. Per germline, CDR1 SNHLY and CDR2 FYNNEI. This chain's CDR3 is CASSELWGQYF. The CDR3 DNA is TGTGCCAGCAGTGAACTCTGGGGGCAGTACTTC.

The chain uses TRBV21-1 and TRBJ1-2. TRBV21-1 is listed as a pseudogene. The CDR3 loop spans 12 amino acids. CDR3 sequence reads: CASSSPDYGYTF. The DNA for the CDR3 is TGTGCCAGCAGCTCACCGGACTATGGCTACACCTTC.

The V call is TRBV20-1, the J call TRBJ1-2; D unclear. This CDR3 has 11 residues. The germline V gene has CDR1 DFQATT and CDR2 SNEGSKA (reference sequence). Trimming removed 5 bases from V and 6 bases from J, with 10 bases in between. The CDR3 DNA follows: TGCAGTGCTCCAGGCCTTGATGGCTACACCTTC. Translation: CSAPGLDGYTF.

Of note for this clonotype: The junction departs from the called germline gene at one end, perhaps through a read error. The rearrangement uses TRBV20-1 and TRBJ2-4; D may match TRBD1 or TRBD2 (5 bases each). The germline gives CDR1 DFQATT, CDR2 SNEGSKA (reference sequence). The CDR3 length is 10 residues. The CDR3 DNA reads TGCGGTGCCGGGACGCACATTCAGTACTTC. Its translation is CGAGTHIQYF.

The rearrangement joins TRBV7-2 to TRBJ2-7, with TRBD2 matching over 9 bases. The CDR3 spans 15 residues. The trim removed 5 bases at V and 0 bases at J, leaving 5 bases unmatched. Per the germline V gene, CDR1 is SGHTA and CDR2 is FQGNSA. For the CDR3, the DNA is TGTGCCAGCAGCCTTCGGACTAGCGCCTCCTACGAGCAGTACTTC. Protein: CASSLRTSASYEQYF.

V is TRBV5-1 and J is TRBJ2-5; D gene unclear. The CDR3 is 14 residues long. The ends were cut back, 4 bases at V and 7 bases at J, with 17 bases in the middle. Germline V gene sequence: CDR1 SGHRS, CDR2 YFSETQ. The CDR3 loop is CASSERITGVTQYF. For the CDR3, the DNA is TGCGCCAGCAGCGAGAGAATTACCGGCGTGACCCAGTACTTC. Using reference TRBV5-1 and TRBJ2-5 for the parts outside the CDR3, the full variable domain is KAGVTQTPRYLIKTRGQQVTLSCSPISGHRSVSWYQQTPGQGLQFLFEYFSETQRNKGNFPGRFSGRQFSNSRSEMNVSTLELGDSALYLCASSERITGVTQYFGPGTRLLVL.

J is TRBJ1-2 and V is TRBV20-1; D unresolved. V shed 3 bases and J shed 5 bases, with 10 bases lying between them. The CDR3 covers 12 residues. Germline CDR1 and CDR2: DFQATT and SNEGSKA (reference sequence). CDR3 region: CSASYSAYGYTF. CDR3 nucleotides: TGCAGTGCTAGTTATTCGGCTTATGGCTACACCTTC.

The rearrangement joins TRBV4-2 to TRBJ1-2; D ambiguous. CDR3 length: 14 amino acids. The germline CDR1 and CDR2 sequences are LGHNA and YNFKEQ. V shed 0 bases and J shed 8 bases, with 13 bases lying between them. CDR3 DNA sequence: TGTGCCAGCAGCCAAGAGGGAAAAGGGTGGGGCTACACCTTC. This translates into CASSQEGKGWGYTF.

This clonotype was counted once. The gene calls are TRBV27 and TRBJ2-1, with 8 nucleotides matching TRBD1. This CDR3 is 15 amino acids long. Germline CDR1 reads MNHEY; CDR2 reads SMNVEV (reference sequence). Trimming removed 2 bases from V and 4 bases from J; junction bases left unmatched: 4. The CDR3 sequence is CASSLPGGTYNEQFF. CDR3 nucleotides: TGTGCCAGCAGTTTACCAGGGGGCACTTACAATGAGCAGTTCTTC.

This chain links TRBV20-1 with TRBJ2-7; 7 bases agree with TRBD1. Trimming took 1 base from V and 3 from J; bases not matched to a gene: 3. The CDR3 extends over 13 amino acids. Germline V lookup: CDR1 DFQATT, CDR2 SNEGSKA (reference sequence). The CDR3 sequence is CSARGQGNYEQYF. The CDR3 DNA follows: TGCAGTGCTAGAGGACAGGGAAACTACGAGCAGTACTTC.

V usage is TRBV6-5 and J usage is TRBJ2-2; the match to TRBD1 covers 7 bases. This CDR3 has 15 residues. J gave up 7 bases and V 2 bases, and 7 bases lay outside the gene matches. CDR1 is MNHEY, CDR2 SVGAGI, per germline. The CDR3 DNA reads as TGTGCCAGCAGTTACGCCAGGGGGAATCACGGGGAGCTGTTTTTT. This encodes CASSYARGNHGELFF.

This chain uses TRBV5-1 with TRBJ1-2, with 7 nucleotides matching TRBD1. V was clipped by 1 base and J by 8 bases; unmatched bases: 8. The CDR3 has 14 residues. Germline V gene lookup returns CDR1 SGHRS and CDR2 YFSETQ. The CDR3 DNA follows: TGCGCCAGCAGCTTGTTAGAGGGACAGAGCGGCTACACCTTC. The encoded protein is CASSLLEGQSGYTF.

This chain links TRBV9 with TRBJ2-7, with D uncertain. CDR1 is SGDLS, CDR2 YYNGEE, per germline. The V gene lost 8 bases and the J gene lost 5 bases, with 11 bases spanning the gap. This CDR3 region has 11 residues. The CDR3 DNA is TGTGCCAGTGGAAAGCGAAACGAGCAGTACTTC. It codes for CASGKRNEQYF.

The chain has TRBV6-5 and TRBJ1-5; maybe TRBD1 (6 bases). Germline V gene data show CDR1 as MNHEY and CDR2 as SVGAGI. There are 15 residues in the CDR3. Trimming cost V 9 bases and J 2 bases, with 17 bases left between them. CDR3 bases: TGTGCCAGTAGAGGGGGGGCTTTGGGCAATCAGCCCCAGCATTTT. It specifies CASRGGALGNQPQHF.

The chain recombines TRBV28 with TRBJ1-2; D unresolved. The CDR3 covers 13 residues. V lost 7 bases to trimming and J lost 5 bases, with 14 bases between them. The germline V gene encodes CDR1 MDHEN and CDR2 SYDVKM. This CDR3 reads CASTFVRAYGYTF. Here the CDR3 DNA reads TGTGCCAGCACCTTCGTAAGGGCATATGGCTACACCTTC.

This rearrangement joins TRBV18 to TRBJ2-6, with TRBD1 identical over 9 bases. The CDR3 covers 18 residues. V dropped 1 base and J dropped 0; count of bases not matched to a gene: 4. Germline CDR1 reads KGHSH; CDR2 reads LQKENI. As DNA, the CDR3 is TGTGCCAGCTCACCACGAGACAGGGGGTCCTCTGGGGCCAACGTCCTGACTTTC. Translation: CASSPRDRGSSGANVLTF. Filled out from reference TRBV18 and TRBJ2-6, the complete variable domain reads NAGVMQNPRHLVRRRGQEARLRCSPMKGHSHVYWYRQLPEEGLKFMVYLQKENIIDESGMPKERFSAEFPKEGPSILRIQQVVRGDSAAYFCASSPRDRGSSGANVLTFGAGSRLTVL.

The chain combines TRBV28 with TRBJ1-1, with D possibly TRBD1 on 6 matching bases. Trimming cost V 6 bases and J 1 base, with 9 bases left between them. CDR3 length: 13 amino acids. The germline CDR1 and CDR2 sequences are MDHEN and SYDVKM. The CDR3 sequence: CASRPTGNTEAFF. CDR3 sequence (DNA): TGTGCCAGCAGACCGACAGGGAACACTGAAGCTTTCTTT. Supplemented by reference TRBV28 and TRBJ1-1, the full variable domain reads DVKVTQSSRYLVKRTGEKVFLECVQDMDHENMFWYRQDPGLGLRLIYFSYDVKMKEKGDIPEGYSVSREKKERFSLILESASTNQTSMYLCASRPTGNTEAFFGQGTRLTVV.

The chain joins TRBV30 to TRBJ2-7, with D perhaps assigned TRBD1 or TRBD2 (6 bases each). Trimming pared 0 bases from V and 7 bases from J, leaving 31 bases between. This CDR3 has 19 residues. From germline, CDR1 is GTSNPN and CDR2 SVGIG (reference sequence). CDR3 region: CAWSVRWGAAATDPFEQYF. Here the CDR3 DNA reads TGTGCCTGGAGTGTACGGTGGGGGGCAGCAGCCACTGATCCCTTTGAGCAGTACTTC.

The chain combines TRBV2 with TRBJ1-5, with D perhaps TRBD1 (6 bases). The germline V gene has CDR1 SNHLY and CDR2 FYNNEI. This CDR3 is built from 15 residues. Deletions cut 4 bases from V and 2 bases from J, with 12 bases between. The CDR3 region is CASSGGGQGNQPQHF. The CDR3 region has the DNA TGTGCCAGCAGTGGAGGGGGGCAGGGCAATCAGCCCCAGCATTTT.

V usage is TRBV20-1 and J usage is TRBJ1-5, with 11 bases aligning to TRBD1. Per the germline V gene, CDR1 is DFQATT and CDR2 is SNEGSKA (reference sequence). J gave up 0 bases and V 7 bases, and 8 bases lay outside the gene matches. The CDR3 loop spans 16 amino acids. For the CDR3, the DNA is TGCAGTGGAGGGACAGGGGGGATCTATAGCAATCAGCCCCAGCATTTT. Its translation: CSGGTGGIYSNQPQHF.

This chain links TRBV7-2 with TRBJ1-2; TRBD1 matches at 10 bases. Germline trimming cut 7 bases from V and 3 bases from J; bases unmatched to any gene: 5. The CDR3 is 14 amino acids. Germline CDR1 reads SGHTA; CDR2 reads FQGNSA. In DNA, the CDR3 is TGTGCCAGCACGGGGGGACAGGGGTACTATGGCTACACCTTC. This translates into CASTGGQGYYGYTF.

J is TRBJ1-1 and V is TRBV3-1; 8 nucleotides match TRBD1. Germline V gives CDR1 LGHDT, CDR2 YNNKEL (reference sequence). The J segment lost 0 bases and the V segment lost 6 bases, leaving 3 bases of the junction unmatched. The CDR3 contains 14 residues. The CDR3, as DNA: TGTGCCAGCAGGCAGGGGGCTTTGAACACTGAAGCTTTCTTT. Amino acid sequence: CASRQGALNTEAFF.

This chain joins TRBV19 and TRBJ2-3; no clear D gene. This CDR3 spans 14 amino acids. Germline loops: CDR1 LNHDA, CDR2 SQIVND (reference sequence). V lost 5 bases to trimming and J lost 1 base, with 10 bases between them. The CDR3 region is CASSPVSRTDTQYF. The CDR3 coding sequence is TGTGCCAGTAGTCCGGTGAGCCGCACAGATACGCAGTATTTT.

The chain has TRBV11-2 and TRBJ1-6; the D is unclear. V lost 2 bases to trimming and J lost 1 base, with 6 bases between them. This CDR3 has 15 residues. CDR1 is SGHAT and CDR2 is FQNNGV in the germline V gene. This CDR3 reads CASSLTASYNSPLHF. As DNA, the CDR3 is TGTGCCAGCAGCTTAACCGCGTCCTATAATTCACCCCTCCACTTT.

CDR3: CASSPASLAREQYF. The CDR3 region has the DNA TGTGCCAGCTCACCCGCTTCTTTGGCGCGCGAGCAGTACTTC. The V and J genes are TRBV18 and TRBJ2-7; D call uncertain. Germline-derived CDR1 and CDR2 are KGHSH and LQKENI. V was pared by 3 bases and J by 6 bases, with 15 bases between. CDR3 length equals 14 residues. The complete variable domain, with remaining parts taken from reference TRBV18 and TRBJ2-7, reads NAGVMQNPRHLVRRRGQEARLRCSPMKGHSHVYWYRQLPEEGLKFMVYLQKENIIDESGMPKERFSAEFPKEGPSILRIQQVVRGDSAAYFCASSPASLAREQYFGPGTRLTVT.

V usage is TRBV20-1 and J usage is TRBJ2-7, with 7 bases that match TRBD1. The V gene end was trimmed by 4 bases and the J gene end by 6 bases; junction bases not matched to a gene: 9. The CDR3 has 13 residues. Germline assignment: CDR1 DFQATT and CDR2 SNEGSKA (reference sequence). CDR3 in amino acids: CSATSRQGSEQYF. DNA for the CDR3: TGCAGTGCTACTTCCCGACAGGGTAGCGAGCAGTACTTC.